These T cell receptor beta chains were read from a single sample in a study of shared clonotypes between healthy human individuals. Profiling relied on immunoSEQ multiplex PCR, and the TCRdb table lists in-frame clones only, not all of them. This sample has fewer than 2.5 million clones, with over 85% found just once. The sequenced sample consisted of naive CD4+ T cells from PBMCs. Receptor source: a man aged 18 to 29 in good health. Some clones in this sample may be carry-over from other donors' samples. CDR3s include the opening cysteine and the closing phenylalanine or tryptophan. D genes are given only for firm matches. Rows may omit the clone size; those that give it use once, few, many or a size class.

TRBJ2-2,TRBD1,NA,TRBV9,CASSVGTANTGELFF,TGTGCCAGCAGCGTCGGGACAGCGAACACCGGGGAGCTGTTTTTT
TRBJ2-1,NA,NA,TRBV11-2,CASSLSPGVGQGQFF,TGTGCCAGCAGCTTAAGTCCGGGAGTAGGGCAGGGGCAGTTCTTC
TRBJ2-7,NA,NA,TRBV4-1,CASSQDSNSGALYEQYF,TGCGCCAGCAGCCAAGATTCGAATTCAGGGGCCTTATACGAGCAGTACTTC
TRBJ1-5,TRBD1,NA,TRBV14,CASSPTGGQPQHF,TGTGCCAGCAGCCCAACAGGGGGTCAGCCCCAGCATTTT
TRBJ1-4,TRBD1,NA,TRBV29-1,CSARGRPNEKLFF,TGCAGCGCAAGGGGGCGCCCTAATGAAAAACTGTTTTTT
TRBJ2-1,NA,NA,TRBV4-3,CASSQARTAQTAYNEQFF,TGCGCCAGCAGCCAAGCGCGGACAGCCCAAACAGCTTACAATGAGCAGTTCTTC
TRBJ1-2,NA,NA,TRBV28,CASRLTGPNYGYTF,TGTGCCAGCAGACTGACAGGACCTAACTATGGCTACACCTTC
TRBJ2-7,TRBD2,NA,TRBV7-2,CASSLVLAGQYEQYF,TGTGCCAGCAGCTTAGTTCTAGCGGGGCAGTACGAGCAGTACTTC
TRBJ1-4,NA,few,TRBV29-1,CSVEELQGEKLFF,TGCAGCGTTGAAGAACTACAGGGTGAAAAACTGTTTTTT
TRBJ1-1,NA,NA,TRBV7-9,CASSLVVGNTEAFF,TGTGCCAGCAGCTTAGTCGTGGGGAACACTGAAGCTTTCTTT
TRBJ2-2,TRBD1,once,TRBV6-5,CASSKGQGNTGELFF,TGTGCCAGCAGCAAGGGACAGGGTAACACCGGGGAGCTGTTTTTT
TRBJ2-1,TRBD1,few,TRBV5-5,CASSWGQGGDNEQFF,TGTGCCAGCAGCTGGGGACAGGGTGGAGACAATGAGCAGTTCTTC
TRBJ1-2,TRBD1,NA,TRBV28,CASSYSDRGYGYTF,TGTGCCAGCAGTTACTCAGACAGGGGCTATGGCTACACCTTC
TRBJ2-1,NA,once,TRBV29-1,CSSTRGADNEQFF,TGCAGCTCTACGAGGGGGGCCGACAATGAGCAGTTCTTC
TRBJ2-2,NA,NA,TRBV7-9,CASSLGTANTGELFF,TGTGCCAGCAGCTTAGGGACAGCGAACACCGGGGAGCTGTTTTTT
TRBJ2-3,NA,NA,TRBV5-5,CASSARALGDTQYF,TGTGCCAGCAGCGCGAGGGCGCTTGGCGATACGCAGTATTTT
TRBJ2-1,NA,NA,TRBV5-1,CASSLVRGRLLDEQFF,TGCGCCAGCAGCTTGGTACGGGGTCGGCTGTTGGATGAGCAGTTCTTC
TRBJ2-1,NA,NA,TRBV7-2,CASSFQERTQFF,TGTGCCAGCAGCTTCCAAGAGCGTACCCAGTTCTTC
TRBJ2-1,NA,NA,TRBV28,CATITPGTLNNEQFF,TGTGCCACCATCACCCCCGGGACTCTAAACAATGAGCAGTTCTTC
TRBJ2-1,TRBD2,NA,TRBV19,CASSALAGVLFF,TGTGCCAGTAGTGCCCTAGCGGGAGTACTCTTCTTC
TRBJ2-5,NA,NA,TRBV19,CASSIGAGRYQETQYF,TGTGCCAGTAGTATTGGGGCAGGAAGGTACCAAGAGACCCAGTACTTC
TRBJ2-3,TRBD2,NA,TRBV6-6,CASSPSGRTDTQYF,TGTGCCAGCAGTCCCAGCGGGAGGACGGATACGCAGTATTTT
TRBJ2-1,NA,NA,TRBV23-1,CASSQSQLANEQFF,TGCGCCAGCAGTCAATCGCAACTAGCCAATGAGCAGTTCTTC
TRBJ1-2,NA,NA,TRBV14,CASSWKGLSYGYTF,TGTGCCAGCAGTTGGAAGGGGCTCAGCTATGGCTACACCTTC
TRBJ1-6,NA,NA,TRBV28,CASSSGQFYNSPLHF,TGTGCCAGCAGTTCCGGACAGTTTTATAATTCACCCCTCCACTTT
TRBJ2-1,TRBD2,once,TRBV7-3,CASSLMAGVTYNEQFF,TGTGCCAGCAGCTTGATGGCGGGAGTGACCTACAATGAGCAGTTCTTC
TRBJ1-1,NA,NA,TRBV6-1,CASSARESNTEAFF,TGTGCCAGCAGTGCTCGGGAATCGAACACTGAAGCTTTCTTT
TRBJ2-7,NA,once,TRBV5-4,CASSLVGRGALYEQYF,TGTGCCAGCAGCTTGGTGGGGAGGGGGGCTCTCTACGAGCAGTACTTC
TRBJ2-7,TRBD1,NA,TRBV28,CASSLAYRGRGEQYF,TGTGCCAGCAGTTTAGCCTACAGGGGGCGCGGCGAGCAGTACTTC
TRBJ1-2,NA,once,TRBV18,CASSPDRRGGYTF,TGTGCCAGCTCACCCGACAGAAGAGGTGGCTACACCTTC
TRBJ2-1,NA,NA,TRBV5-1,CASGPGGSSYNEQFF,TGCGCCAGCGGCCCAGGAGGGAGCTCCTACAATGAGCAGTTCTTC
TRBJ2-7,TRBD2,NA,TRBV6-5,CASSLAGGAYEQYF,TGTGCCAGCAGCCTAGCGGGAGGAGCCTACGAGCAGTACTTC
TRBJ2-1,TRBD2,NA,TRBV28,CAIRGERDNEQFF,TGTGCCATCCGGGGGGAGCGGGACAATGAGCAGTTCTTC
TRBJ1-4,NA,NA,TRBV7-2,CASSRQGITNEKLFF,TGTGCCAGCAGCCGCCAGGGGATAACTAATGAAAAACTGTTTTTT
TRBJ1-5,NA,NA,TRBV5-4,CASSLEGGREPQHF,TGTGCCAGCAGCTTGGAAGGGGGGCGGGAGCCCCAGCATTTT
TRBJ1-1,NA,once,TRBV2,CASLVVVNTEAFF,TGTGCCAGCTTGGTGGTCGTGAACACTGAAGCTTTCTTT
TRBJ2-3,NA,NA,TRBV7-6,CASSTRDSPPDTQYF,TGTGCCAGCAGCACGCGGGACAGCCCCCCAGATACGCAGTATTTT
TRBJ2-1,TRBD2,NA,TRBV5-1,CASSQGLAGGLYNEQFF,TGCGCCAGCAGTCAGGGACTAGCGGGAGGACTATACAATGAGCAGTTCTTC
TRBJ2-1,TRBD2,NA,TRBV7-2,CASSSRTSGYNEQFF,TGTGCCAGCAGCTCTCGGACTAGCGGTTACAATGAGCAGTTCTTC
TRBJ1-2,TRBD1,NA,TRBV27,CASSWLGTGTGYTF,TGTGCCAGCAGTTGGTTAGGGACAGGGACTGGCTACACCTTC
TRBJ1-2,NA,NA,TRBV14,CASSQLARGVNYGYTF,TGTGCCAGCAGCCAATTGGCCAGGGGAGTCAACTATGGCTACACCTTC
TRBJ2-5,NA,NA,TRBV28,CASSPGRGIQETQYF,TGTGCCAGCAGTCCCGGTCGGGGTATCCAAGAGACCCAGTACTTC
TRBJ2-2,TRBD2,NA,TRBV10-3,CAISVTSGRGTGELFF,TGTGCCATCAGTGTGACTAGCGGGAGAGGCACCGGGGAGCTGTTTTTT
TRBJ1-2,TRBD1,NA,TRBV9,CASSVRDRGNSNYGYTF,TGTGCCAGCAGCGTAAGGGACAGGGGAAACTCCAACTATGGCTACACCTTC
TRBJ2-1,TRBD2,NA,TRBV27,CASSLAISRGRIRNEQFF,TGTGCCAGCAGTTTAGCCATTTCTCGCGGGAGGATTAGGAATGAGCAGTTCTTC
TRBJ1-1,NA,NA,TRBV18,CASSTTLDTEAFF,TGTGCCAGCTCGACCACTTTGGACACTGAAGCTTTCTTT
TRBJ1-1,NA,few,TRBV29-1,CSGSLDSYTEAFF,TGCAGCGGCTCCCTAGACAGTTACACTGAAGCTTTCTTT
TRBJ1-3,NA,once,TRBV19,CASSIQGRRGNTIYF,TGTGCCAGTAGTATACAGGGAAGACGTGGAAACACCATATATTTT
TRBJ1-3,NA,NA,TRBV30,CAWSPHGNTIYF,TGTGCCTGGAGTCCCCACGGAAACACCATATATTTT